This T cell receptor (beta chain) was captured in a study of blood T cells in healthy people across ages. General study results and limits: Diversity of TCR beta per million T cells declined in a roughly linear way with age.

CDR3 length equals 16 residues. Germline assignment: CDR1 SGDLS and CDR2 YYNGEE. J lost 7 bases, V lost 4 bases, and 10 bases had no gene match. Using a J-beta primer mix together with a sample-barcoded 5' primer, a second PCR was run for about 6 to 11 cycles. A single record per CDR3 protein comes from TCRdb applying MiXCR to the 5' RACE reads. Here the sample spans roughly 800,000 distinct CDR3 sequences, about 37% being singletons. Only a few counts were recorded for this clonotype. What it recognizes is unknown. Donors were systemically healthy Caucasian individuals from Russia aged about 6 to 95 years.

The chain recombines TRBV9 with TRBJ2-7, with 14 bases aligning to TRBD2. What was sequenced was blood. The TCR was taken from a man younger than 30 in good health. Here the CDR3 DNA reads TGTGCCAGCAGCTTCACCCCGGGACTAGCGGGGGATGAGCAGTACTTC. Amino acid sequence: CASSFTPGLAGDEQYF.